The clone carrying this TCR beta chain came up a few times. Its target is not known. This entry is derived from a study of beta chain features in type 1 diabetes. Every isolated RNA sample was fully reverse transcribed, so sequencing captured expressed TCRB transcripts. Sequenced naive, central memory and regulatory T cell samples produced an average of about 3.57 million reads. Repertoires were generated with immunoSEQ multiplex PCR, while TCRdb's copy carries only in-frame clones and drops some. Among 65,000 to 85,000 clones, nearly 50% were seen once, and the ten largest hold roughly 0.7%. Study outcomes and limitations: Shortening that was moderate but significant affected the TCRB CDR3s of Type 1 diabetes patients in all four CD4+ subsets.

The CDR3 sequence is 16 residues long. J was trimmed by 7 bases and V by 4 bases; bases with no gene match: 10. The germline V gene has CDR1 SEHNR and CDR2 FQNEAQ (reference sequence). What was sequenced was central memory CD4+ T cells from blood. This TCR derives from a man aged 25 to 45 with type 1 diabetes. This chain uses TRBV7-9 with TRBJ1-4, with TRBD1 matching over 9 bases. CDR3 bases: TGTGCCAGCAGCTACCCTAAGACAGGGGGAACTGAAAAACTGTTTTTT. Encoded protein: CASSYPKTGGTEKLFF.